These T cell receptor beta chains were read from a single sample in a study of shared clonotypes between healthy human individuals. The protocol was immunoSEQ multiplex PCR, while the TCRdb copy is restricted to in-frame clones and leaves out a portion. In the table there are a few hundred thousand clones, 77% of which are singletons. The source material was PBMCs. These receptors were collected from a woman in her thirties or forties in good health. Some clones in this sample may be carry-over from other donors' samples. The CDR3 runs from the conserved cysteine through the conserved F or W. D genes are given only for firm matches. Size tells how often a clone was seen (once, few, many) or the class of an expanded clone, and some rows leave it out.

D | J | size | V | DNA | CDR3
TRBD1 | TRBJ1-2 | NA | TRBV6-1 | TGTGCCAGCAGTGGACAGGGGCCGGCATTGGGTGGCTACACCTTC | CASSGQGPALGGYTF
NA | TRBJ1-1 | NA | TRBV13 | TGTGCCAGCAGCTTAGATACGGGAGGGACTGAAGCTTTCTTT | CASSLDTGGTEAFF
TRBD2 | TRBJ2-3 | NA | TRBV28 | TGTGCCAGCAGAAGACTAGCCACAGATACGCAGTATTTT | CASRRLATDTQYF
TRBD1 | TRBJ2-7 | NA | TRBV7-2 | TGTGCCAGCAGCTTAGAGACAGGGGGTTACGAGCAGTACTTC | CASSLETGGYEQYF
NA | TRBJ1-5 | NA | TRBV30 | TGTGCCTGGACAGGGTCGTCTAATCAGCCCCAGCATTTT | CAWTGSSNQPQHF
NA | TRBJ2-7 | NA | TRBV7-9 | TGTGCCAGCAGCCGTGAGCTAGCGACCGAGCAGTACTTC | CASSRELATEQYF
NA | TRBJ1-5 | NA | TRBV5-1 | TGCGCCAGCAGCTTGGAGGTGGATCAGCCCCAGCATTTT | CASSLEVDQPQHF
TRBD1 | TRBJ2-2 | NA | TRBV9 | TGTGCCAGCAGCGTAAGGACAGGGCCCGGGGAGCTGTTTTTT | CASSVRTGPGELFF
NA | TRBJ2-1 | NA | TRBV4-2 | TGTGCCAGCAGCCAAGGGGTGGACGGTCCCAATGAGCAGTTCTTC | CASSQGVDGPNEQFF
NA | TRBJ2-1 | NA | TRBV4-1 | TGCGCCAGCAGCCAAGGTCCTAGCCAATACAATGAGCAGTTCTTC | CASSQGPSQYNEQFF
TRBD2 | TRBJ2-3 | once | TRBV13 | TGTGCCAGCAGTCCCGTTAGCGGGGGCCCTCCGTATTTT | CASSPVSGGPPYF
NA | TRBJ2-1 | NA | TRBV19 | TGTGCCAGTGGTCAGACTCCCAGCTCCTACAATGAGCAGTTCTTC | CASGQTPSSYNEQFF
NA | TRBJ2-7 | NA | TRBV28 | TGTGCCAGCAGGCAGGACTCAGGGTTTCGCGAGCAGTACTTC | CASRQDSGFREQYF
TRBD2 | TRBJ2-2 | NA | TRBV7-3 | TGTGCCAGCAGCTTAACTAGCGGGAGCGGAACCGGGGAGCTGTTTTTT | CASSLTSGSGTGELFF
TRBD1 | TRBJ2-1 | NA | TRBV2 | TGTGCCAGCAGTTACGACAGGGATCACAATGAGCAGTTCTTC | CASSYDRDHNEQFF
TRBD1 | TRBJ1-2 | NA | TRBV6-6 | TGTGCCAGCAGTTACCCGACAGGGATGGGCACCTTC | CASSYPTGMGTF
NA | TRBJ2-2 | NA | TRBV5-1 | TGCGCCAGCAGCTTGGATCCCTCTGACTCAAACACCGGGGAGCTGTTTTTT | CASSLDPSDSNTGELFF
NA | TRBJ2-1 | NA | TRBV5-4 | TGTGCCAGCAGCTTGGGTGCAGGCAGGGGTACCTACAATGAGCAGTTCTTC | CASSLGAGRGTYNEQFF
NA | TRBJ1-4 | NA | TRBV18 | TGTGCCAGCTCACCACCGTCCGATGAAAAACTGTTTTTT | CASSPPSDEKLFF
NA | TRBJ1-1 | few | TRBV28 | TGTGCCAGCAAAGACAGGCCCACTGAAGCTTTCTTT | CASKDRPTEAFF
TRBD1 | TRBJ2-2 | NA | TRBV7-9 | TGTGCCAGCAGCCCCAAGGGGCGGACAGGGGTTTCCGGGGAGCTGTTTTTT | CASSPKGRTGVSGELFF
TRBD2 | TRBJ2-2 | NA | TRBV25-1 | TGTGCCAGCAGTGAAACTAGCGGGAGGGCCGGCGGGGAGCTGTTTTTT | CASSETSGRAGGELFF
NA | TRBJ2-6 | NA | TRBV15 | TGTGCCACCAGCAGAGATGCCGGACTTCCTGACTCTGGGGCCAACGTCCTGACTTTC | CATSRDAGLPDSGANVLTF
NA | TRBJ1-2 | NA | TRBV19 | TGTGCCAGTAGTAGAGTACAGGGCGGTGGCACTAACTATGGCTACACCTTC | CASSRVQGGGTNYGYTF
NA | TRBJ2-5 | NA | TRBV10-1 | TGCGCCAGCGCCCAGTGTGGGAGGGAGACCCAGTACTTC | CASAQCGRETQYF
TRBD2 | TRBJ2-1 | NA | TRBV7-7 | TGTGCTAGCAGCTTAGCGGGAGGGTACAATGAGCAGTTCTTC | CASSLAGGYNEQFF
NA | TRBJ1-1 | few | TRBV6-5 | TGTGCCAGCAGTTATAGGGGGAATGCTGAAGCTTTCTTT | CASSYRGNAEAFF
TRBD2 | TRBJ2-5 | NA | TRBV15 | TGTGCCACCAGATACGGATCCAGCGGGAGGACCCAAGAGACCCAGTACTTC | CATRYGSSGRTQETQYF
TRBD1 | TRBJ1-1 | many | TRBV7-9 | TGTGCCAGCAGCTTAGCGGGACAGGACCAAGCTTTCTTT | CASSLAGQDQAFF
TRBD2 | TRBJ2-1 | NA | TRBV4-2 | TGTGCCAGCAGCCAGGAAGCGGGAGGGGAGCAGTTCTTC | CASSQEAGGEQFF
NA | TRBJ1-5 | few | TRBV2 | TGTGCCAGCAGTGAACCGGGGCCCCAGCATTTT | CASSEPGPQHF